This T cell receptor beta chain is drawn from a study of vaccination effects on CD4 cells after COVID-19. CD4+ T cells specific for antigen were expanded with viral peptide pools by the ViraFEST assay before sequencing. Having been cultured for 10 days, the cells underwent CD4+ T cell isolation. The vaccine given was either BNT162b2 or mRNA-1273, in two doses. The assay was immunoSEQ multiplex PCR, and TCRdb's table has in-frame clones only and misses some. The sample contains approximately 15,000 clones, more than 65% of which appear only once. Germline trimming cut 2 bases from V and 5 bases from J; bases unmatched to any gene: 19. Germline-derived CDR1 and CDR2 are SEHNR and FQNEAQ (reference sequence). The CDR3 has 19 residues. A note on this clone: Its antigen is as yet unknown.

The sample here was CD4+ T cells from PBMCs cultured with HCoV-NL63 spike peptides, taken after COVID-19 vaccination. This sequence originates from a human donor who received a COVID-19 vaccine. V usage is TRBV7-9 and J usage is TRBJ2-7; 9 positions agree with TRBD1. CDR3 protein: CASSLSPFKPGQGSHEQYF. The CDR3 nucleotides read TGTGCCAGCAGCTTATCCCCTTTTAAACCGGGACAGGGTTCTCACGAGCAGTACTTC. Based on the CDR3 plus reference TRBV7-9 and TRBJ2-7, the full variable domain is DTGVSQNPRHKITKRGQNVTFRCDPISEHNRLYWYRQTLGQGPEFLTYFQNEAQLEKSRLLSDRFSAERPKGSFSTLEIQRTEQGDSAMYLCASSLSPFKPGQGSHEQYFGPGTRLTVT.